The entry that follows covers one T cell receptor (beta chain) sequence. A junction end diverges from the germline sequence, so it may reflect a read error. The data stem from a study of shared clonotypes between healthy human individuals. Germline V gene data show CDR1 as SSHAT and CDR2 as FNYEAQ (reference sequence). This CDR3 region has 13 residues. Generated by immunoSEQ multiplex PCR, the TCRdb table keeps only in-frame clones and is missing some. The profile shows over 400,000 clones, about 78% of them singletons. The chain combines TRBV7-7 with TRBJ2-1, with a weak D call TRBD1 (6 bases). The sequence came from a woman between 40 and 50 years old in good health. Some clones in this sample may be carry-over from other donors' samples. The sequenced sample was PBMCs. CDR3 in DNA: TGTGCTAGCAGCTTCTCGAGGGGGAATGAGCAGTTCTTC. This translates into CASSFSRGNEQFF.